These T cell receptor beta chains were read from a single sample in a study of blood T cell repertoires in COVID-19. Data came from immunoSEQ multiplex PCR; TCRdb stores just in-frame clones and leaves some out. The sample carries 75,000 to 90,000 clones, just under 80% recorded once. Material for sequencing was peripheral blood. All receptors derive from a man in his 60s with COVID-19, enrolled during active disease. Each CDR3 is given with its conserved first and last residue.

v_call,j_call,cdr3_aa
TRBV7-9,TRBJ2-7,CASSYPPRGSYEQYF
TRBV25-1,TRBJ1-2,CASSGTGGGYTF
TRBV7-2,TRBJ1-5,CASSPNLGPEPQHF
TRBV6-5,TRBJ1-1,CASRRSRELNTEAFF
TRBV1,TRBJ2-7,CTSSPLGEAAGEQYF
TRBV4-1,TRBJ2-7,CASSQDGGGLRYEQYF
TRBV7-8,TRBJ2-5,CASSLTGQGTPPSLETQYF
TRBV28,TRBJ1-1,CASSSEGRNTEAFF
TRBV7-2,TRBJ2-1,CASSPRLAGGSEQFF
TRBV18,TRBJ1-2,CASSPLRDPNYGYTF
TRBV7-2,TRBJ2-3,CASQALAPKTDTQYF
TRBV19,TRBJ2-7,CASSMVGGGQGGLYEQYF
TRBV24-1,TRBJ2-3,CATSTTSGGRTDTQYF
TRBV7-2,TRBJ2-1,CASSLDVGARYEQFF
TRBV4-2,TRBJ2-1,CASSQDFTGGQVDEQFF
TRBV11-2,TRBJ1-1,CASSLRQGNTEAFF
TRBV6-6,TRBJ1-1,CASSYSGSVNTEAFF
TRBV11-1,TRBJ1-2,CASSSSPTGSGYTF
TRBV5-8,TRBJ2-1,CASSLVQVGNEQFF
TRBV9,TRBJ2-3,CASSPLGRTDTQYF
TRBV19,TRBJ2-1,CASSIGSTYNEQFF
TRBV7-3,TRBJ2-2,CASSSGVFAGELFF
TRBV9,TRBJ2-7,CASSPLAYGYEQYF
TRBV6-2/TRBV6-3,TRBJ2-5,CASSNPDPGKTQYF
TRBV7-2,TRBJ1-3,CASSLAGASSGNTIYF
TRBV18,TRBJ1-2,CASSQQGEGGYTF
TRBV29-1,TRBJ2-7,CSGGTGSDEQYF
TRBV27,TRBJ2-1,CASSWGWEGQNEQFF
TRBV27,TRBJ2-3,CASSLDSPGTDTQYF
TRBV2,TRBJ1-1,CASSVELGRGNTEAFF
TRBV12-3/TRBV12-4,TRBJ1-5,CASSYGDQPQHF